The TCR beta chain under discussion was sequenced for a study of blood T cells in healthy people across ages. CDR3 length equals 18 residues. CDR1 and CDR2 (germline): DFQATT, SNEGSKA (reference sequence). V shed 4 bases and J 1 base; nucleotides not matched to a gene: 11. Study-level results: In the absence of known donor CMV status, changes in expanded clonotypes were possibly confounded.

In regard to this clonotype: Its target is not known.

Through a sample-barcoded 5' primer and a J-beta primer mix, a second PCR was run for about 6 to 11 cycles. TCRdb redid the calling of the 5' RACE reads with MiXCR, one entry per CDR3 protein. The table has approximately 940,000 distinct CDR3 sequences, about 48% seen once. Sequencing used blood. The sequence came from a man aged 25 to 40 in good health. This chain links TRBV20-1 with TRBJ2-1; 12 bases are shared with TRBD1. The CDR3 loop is CSATMVGTGGWSYNEQFF. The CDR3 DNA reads TGCAGTGCTACTATGGTGGGGACAGGGGGCTGGTCCTACAATGAGCAGTTCTTC.